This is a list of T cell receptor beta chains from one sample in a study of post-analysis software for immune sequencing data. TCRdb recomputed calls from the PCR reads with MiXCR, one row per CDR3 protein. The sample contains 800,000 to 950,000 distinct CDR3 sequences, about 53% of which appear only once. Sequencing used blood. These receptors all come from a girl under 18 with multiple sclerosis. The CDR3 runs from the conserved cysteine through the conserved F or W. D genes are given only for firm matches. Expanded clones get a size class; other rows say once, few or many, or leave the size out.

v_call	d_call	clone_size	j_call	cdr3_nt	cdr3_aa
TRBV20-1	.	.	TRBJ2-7	TGCAGTGCTAGAGAAGGATCAGGTCTTTTACTCGAGCAGTACTTC	CSAREGSGLLLEQYF
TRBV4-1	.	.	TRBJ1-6	TGCGCCAGCAGCCAGTACAGGGTGGACTATAATTCACCCCTCCACTTT	CASSQYRVDYNSPLHF
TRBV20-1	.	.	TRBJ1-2	TGCAGTGCCACAGACCATAACTATGGCTACACCTTC	CSATDHNYGYTF
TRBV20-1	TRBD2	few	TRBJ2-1	TGCAGTGCTAGCGGGCTAGCGGCGTCCGATGAGCAGTTCTTC	CSASGLAASDEQFF
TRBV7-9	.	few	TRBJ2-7	TGTGCCAGCAGCCAACCCTCCTACGAGCAGTACTTC	CASSQPSYEQYF
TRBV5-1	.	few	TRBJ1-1	TGCGCCAGCAGCTTGGGACGGCTCGGGGACACTGAAGCTTTCTTT	CASSLGRLGDTEAFF
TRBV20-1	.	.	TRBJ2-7	TGCAGTGCTAGAACCGGGACTCCCATCTACGAGCAGTACTTC	CSARTGTPIYEQYF
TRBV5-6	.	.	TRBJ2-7	TGTACCAGCAGCGAAAATCTCGACGAGCAGTACTTC	CTSSENLDEQYF
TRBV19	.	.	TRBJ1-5	TGTGCCAGCCAAGGCAGGGAACTCAATCAGCCCCAGCATTTT	CASQGRELNQPQHF
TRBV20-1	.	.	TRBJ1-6	TGCAGTGCTAGATCCCTTCGGGCCTCGGGGGACTCACCCCTCCACTTT	CSARSLRASGDSPLHF
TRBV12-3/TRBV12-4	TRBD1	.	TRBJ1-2	TGTGCCAGCAGTCACCAGGGACAGTGCTATGGCTACACCTTC	CASSHQGQCYGYTF
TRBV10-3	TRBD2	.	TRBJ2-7	TGTGCCATCAGATCTACTAGCGGATCCTACGAGCAGTACTTC	CAIRSTSGSYEQYF
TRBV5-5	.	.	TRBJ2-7	TGTGCCAGCAGTTCCAGGGGAAACTACGAGCAGTACTTC	CASSSRGNYEQYF
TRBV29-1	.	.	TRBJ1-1	TGCAGCGTTGATCCCACAGGCAGGAACACTGAAGCTTTCTTT	CSVDPTGRNTEAFF
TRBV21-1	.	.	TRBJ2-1	TGTGCCAGCAGCAAACCAACAGGGAAGGCCTACAATGAGCAGCTCTTC	CASSKPTGKAYNEQLF
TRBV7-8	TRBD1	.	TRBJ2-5	TGTGCCAGCAGCTTAGCGCTTGGGACAGGGTTACAAGAGACCCAGTACTTC	CASSLALGTGLQETQYF
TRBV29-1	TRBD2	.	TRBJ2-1	TGCAGCGCTGGGACTAGCAAGTACAATGAGCAGTTCTTC	CSAGTSKYNEQFF
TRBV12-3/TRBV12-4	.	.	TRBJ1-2	TGTGCCAGCAGTCCCGACCCCTATGGCTACACCTTC	CASSPDPYGYTF
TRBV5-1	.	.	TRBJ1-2	TGCGCCAGCAGCTTGGGGCGGACAGATTCCATCTATGGCTACACCTTC	CASSLGRTDSIYGYTF
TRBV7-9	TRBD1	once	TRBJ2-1	TGTGCCAGCAGCTTCTTTACAGGGGGTGCTTACAATGAGCAGTTCTTC	CASSFFTGGAYNEQFF
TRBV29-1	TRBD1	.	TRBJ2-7	TGCAGCGTTGAAGATCCGAAGAGGACAGGGGGCTACGAGCAGTACTTC	CSVEDPKRTGGYEQYF
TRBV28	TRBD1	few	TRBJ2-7	TGTGCCAGCAGTTTGGAGACAGGGGCGTACGAGCAGTACTTC	CASSLETGAYEQYF
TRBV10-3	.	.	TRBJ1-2	TGTGCCATCAAGGACAGCTTGGACGGGGGCTACACCTTC	CAIKDSLDGGYTF
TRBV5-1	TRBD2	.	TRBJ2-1	TGCGCCAGCAGCTTGCGACTAGCGGGGGAAAATGAGCAGTTCTTC	CASSLRLAGENEQFF
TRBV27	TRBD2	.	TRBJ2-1	TGTGCCAGCAGTTGGTCTAGCGGGAGCCCCTACAATGAGCAGTTCTTC	CASSWSSGSPYNEQFF
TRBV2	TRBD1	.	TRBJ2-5	TGTGCCAGCAGTGAAGCTTGGACAGGGGGCGAGACCCAGTACTTC	CASSEAWTGGETQYF
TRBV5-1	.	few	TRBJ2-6	TGCGCCAGCAGCTTGGAGGGTAACTCTGGGGCCAACGTCCTGACTTTC	CASSLEGNSGANVLTF
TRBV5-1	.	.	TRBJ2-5	TGCGCCAGCAACCTGGTTGGCCGATTGACCCAGTACTTC	CASNLVGRLTQYF
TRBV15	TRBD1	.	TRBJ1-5	TGTGCCACCAGCATCCCCGGGAGGGACAGGGATCAGCCCCAGCATTTT	CATSIPGRDRDQPQHF
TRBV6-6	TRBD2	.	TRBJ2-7	TGTGCCAGCATCGGGGGGTTCAACGAGCAGTACTTC	CASIGGFNEQYF
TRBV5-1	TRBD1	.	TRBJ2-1	TGCGCCAGCAGCTTGGGACAGGGGTGGGACAATGAGCAGTTCTTC	CASSLGQGWDNEQFF
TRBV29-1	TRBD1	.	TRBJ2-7	TGCAGCGCTCGGACAGGGGCCTACGAGCAGTACTTC	CSARTGAYEQYF
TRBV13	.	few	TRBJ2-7	TGTGCCAGCAGCCTGTCGACGGAAATAGATCACGAGCAGTACTTC	CASSLSTEIDHEQYF
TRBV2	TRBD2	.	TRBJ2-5	TGTGCCAGCGATCGGGGGGGCTTCTCCTCCCAAGAGACCCAGTACTTC	CASDRGGFSSQETQYF
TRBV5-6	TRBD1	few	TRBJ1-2	TGTGCCAGCAGTCTAGTACGACAGGGAGAAACTGGCTACACCTTC	CASSLVRQGETGYTF
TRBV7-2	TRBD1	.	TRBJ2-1	TGTGCCAGCAGCACACCTCAAAATGGACAGGGGGCGTACAATGAGCAGTTCTTC	CASSTPQNGQGAYNEQFF
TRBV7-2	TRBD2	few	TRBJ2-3	TGTGCCAGCAGCTTAGACGCGGGGGTGGGCACAGATGCGCAGTATTTT	CASSLDAGVGTDAQYF
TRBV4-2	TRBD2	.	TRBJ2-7	TGTGCCAGCAGCCCGTTGACGGGAGCGGGAGTCTACGAGCAGTACTTC	CASSPLTGAGVYEQYF
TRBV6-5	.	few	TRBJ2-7	TGTGCCAGCAGTGGGGGACGGGACGAGCAGTACTTC	CASSGGRDEQYF
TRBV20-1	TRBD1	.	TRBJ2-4	TGCAGTGCTAGAGCGGAACAGGGGGAGGTTGCCAAAAACATTCAGTACTTC	CSARAEQGEVAKNIQYF
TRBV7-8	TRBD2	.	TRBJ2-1	TGTGCCAGCAGCTCCTCTAGCGGGAGAACAAGGGAGCAGTTCTTC	CASSSSSGRTREQFF
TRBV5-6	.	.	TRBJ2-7	TGTGCCAGCAGCTACTTTAGCGGCCCCTACGAGCAGTACTTC	CASSYFSGPYEQYF
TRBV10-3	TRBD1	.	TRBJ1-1	TGTGCCATCAGTGAGTTACAGGGGACTGGGAACACTGAAGCTTTCTTT	CAISELQGTGNTEAFF
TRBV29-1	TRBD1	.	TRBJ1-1	TGCAGCGTTGTTAGGACAGGGGCTGAAGCTTTCTTT	CSVVRTGAEAFF
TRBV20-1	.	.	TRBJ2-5	TGCAGTGCTAGCGGACGGGACCAAGAGACCCAGTACTTC	CSASGRDQETQYF